The rows below give T cell receptor beta chains drawn from one sample of a study of shared clonotypes between healthy human individuals. This table comes from immunoSEQ multiplex PCR, and its TCRdb copy is limited to in-frame clones, with some not included. The sample carries over 800,000 clones, roughly 92% recorded once. Material for sequencing was naive CD8+ T cells sorted from blood. These receptors were taken from a man under 40 in good health. The CDR3 runs from the conserved cysteine through the conserved F or W. A D gene is named only where the DNA matches it firmly. Clone size is shown for a subset of rows, as once, few, many or a class of expanded clone.

V	size	J	D	DNA	CDR3
TRBV9	-	TRBJ2-1	TRBD2	TGTGCCAGCAGCGTAGCGAATCGGGAGGAACCCTACAATGAGCAGTTCTTC	CASSVANREEPYNEQFF
TRBV18	-	TRBJ1-2	-	TGTGCCAGCTCACCAGAGGGCTATGGCTACACCTTC	CASSPEGYGYTF
TRBV28	-	TRBJ2-7	TRBD1	TGTGCCAGCAGTTTTGGCAGGGGGCTCCCCTACGAGCAGTACTTC	CASSFGRGLPYEQYF
TRBV27	-	TRBJ2-3	-	TGTGCCAGCAGGACAGGACACCCGGGAGATACGCAGTATTTT	CASRTGHPGDTQYF
TRBV21-1	-	TRBJ1-4	-	TGTGCCAGCAGCAAACAGGGGTTGGGTGAAAAACTGTTTTTT	CASSKQGLGEKLFF
TRBV4-2	-	TRBJ2-7	-	TGTGCCAGCAGCCAAGGTAATGAGCTTTACGAGCAGTACTTC	CASSQGNELYEQYF
TRBV18	-	TRBJ2-7	-	TGTGCCAGCTCACCAAAGCGCTCAGCTTACGACGAGCAGTACTTC	CASSPKRSAYDEQYF
TRBV11-2	-	TRBJ2-5	-	TGTGCCAGCAGCTACAGGGAAGAGACCCAGTACTTC	CASSYREETQYF
TRBV6-5	-	TRBJ1-1	-	TGTGCCAGCAGCCCAGATCCAGGTGTTAACACTGAAGCTTTCTTT	CASSPDPGVNTEAFF
TRBV6-6	-	TRBJ2-3	-	TGTGCCAGCAGCTTCCTCCCTTCAGGGGCCACAGATACGCAGTATTTT	CASSFLPSGATDTQYF
TRBV7-6	-	TRBJ2-7	-	TGTGCCAGCAGCTTAGGAGGTTTAGCCTCCTACGAGCAGTACTTC	CASSLGGLASYEQYF
TRBV27	-	TRBJ2-7	TRBD2	TGTGCCAGCAGTTTACCCCCCCCGACTCTAGCGGGAGTGCCCTCCTACGAGCAGTACTTC	CASSLPPPTLAGVPSYEQYF
TRBV19	-	TRBJ2-7	-	TGTGCCAGTAGTATAAGAGGGACGGCCTACGAGCAGTACTTC	CASSIRGTAYEQYF
TRBV5-1	-	TRBJ2-5	-	TGCGCCAGCAGCTTGATGACCACCCAAGAGACCCAGTACTTC	CASSLMTTQETQYF
TRBV28	few	TRBJ1-1	-	TGTGCCAGCAGTTTCGTGAACACTGAAGCTTTCTTT	CASSFVNTEAFF
TRBV7-3	once	TRBJ1-2	TRBD1	TGTGCCAGCAGCAACTTGGACAGGGCTAACTATGGCTACACCTTC	CASSNLDRANYGYTF
TRBV2	-	TRBJ2-6	-	TGTGCCAGCAGGGTGGACAGCGCCAACGTCCTGACTTTC	CASRVDSANVLTF
TRBV28	once	TRBJ2-7	-	TGTGCCACTAGCCCCCGGATGAGAGGGAGGGAGCAGTACTTC	CATSPRMRGREQYF
TRBV6-5	-	TRBJ2-5	-	TGTGCCAGCCAAGGGGGACTCCAAGAGACCCAGTACTTC	CASQGGLQETQYF
TRBV14	-	TRBJ2-7	-	TGTGCCAGCAGCCAAGAGCCTAGCCGGGCCTACGAGCAGTACTTC	CASSQEPSRAYEQYF
TRBV27	-	TRBJ2-7	-	TGTGCCAGCAGTATCAGGGGCTACTCCTACGAGCAGTACTTC	CASSIRGYSYEQYF
TRBV28	-	TRBJ2-4	-	TGTGCCAGCAGTCGACGGGGCCCGAACATTCAGTACTTC	CASSRRGPNIQYF
TRBV7-9	-	TRBJ2-3	TRBD2	TGTGCCAGCTCTTCACCCTGGACTAGGTCGGGGGATACGCAGTATTTT	CASSSPWTRSGDTQYF
TRBV7-9	-	TRBJ2-7	-	TGTGCCAGCGCTGGGTGGGATGGCTACGAGCAGTACTTC	CASAGWDGYEQYF
TRBV5-5	-	TRBJ2-3	-	TGTGCCAGCAGCCCCGTGTTGGGCACAGATACGCAGTATTTT	CASSPVLGTDTQYF
TRBV28	-	TRBJ2-7	-	TGTGCCAGCAGCACCGGTGGACGTAATTGGGAGAACAGCGCAGGGTACTTC	CASSTGGRNWENSAGYF
TRBV27	once	TRBJ2-7	TRBD1	TGTGCCAGCAGTCTCACCGGGACAGGGTTAAGGTACGAGCAGTACTTC	CASSLTGTGLRYEQYF
TRBV6-5	-	TRBJ2-7	-	TGTGCCAGCAGGCGGGACAGTTTCTACGAGCAGTACTTC	CASRRDSFYEQYF
TRBV5-4	-	TRBJ1-1	-	TGTGCCAGCAGCTTAGGGTCCTCGGCCGCTGAAGCTTTCTTT	CASSLGSSAAEAFF
TRBV4-3	-	TRBJ2-1	-	TGCGCCAGCAGCCAGCTAGGTAGGCATGAGCAGTTCTTC	CASSQLGRHEQFF
TRBV19	-	TRBJ2-7	TRBD2	TGTGCCAGTAGTATACTCCCCATCGGGACTAGTAAGCAGTTGCAGTACTTC	CASSILPIGTSKQLQYF
TRBV27	-	TRBJ2-7	TRBD2	TGTGCCAGCAAGACGGTGGCGGGAGGGTACGAGCAGTACTTC	CASKTVAGGYEQYF
TRBV28	few	TRBJ1-5	-	TGTGCCAGCAGTGATACAGGGCATCAGCCCCAGCATTTT	CASSDTGHQPQHF
TRBV11-3	-	TRBJ2-2	-	TGTGCCAGCAGCTTAGGCCGGGCGGGGGAGCTGTTTTTT	CASSLGRAGELFF
TRBV2	once	TRBJ1-4	-	TGTGCCAGCAGTGAAGAGAGGGGATCAACTAATGAAAAACTGTTTTTT	CASSEERGSTNEKLFF